This T cell receptor beta chain was identified during a study of regulatory T cells in long-lasting Graves disease. Deletions cut 5 bases from V and 3 bases from J, with 14 bases between. Germline assignment: CDR1 DFQATT and CDR2 SNEGSKA (reference sequence). CDR3 length: 14 residues. The time point here: persistent/refractory GD, antithyroid drugs over 5 years with positive TRAb. The TCR library was made from RNA extracted from PBMCs. Building of the TCR beta libraries involved iRepertoire HTBI primers and Arm-PCR of CDR3 regions. MiXCR, run by TCRdb on the multiplex PCR reads, gives a single entry per CDR3 protein. The profile shows over 650,000 distinct CDR3 sequences, 25% to 35% of them singletons.

The sequenced sample was peripheral blood mononuclear cells (PBMCs), obtained when the disease was refractory, from a patient treated with antithyroid drugs. This clonotype originated in a female donor with Graves disease. The chain joins TRBV20-1 to TRBJ1-5; weak D call: TRBD1 (5 bases). CDR3 sequence (DNA): TGCAGTGCTGTCCGCGGGGCAGTCAATCAGCCCCAGCATTTT. Its protein is CSAVRGAVNQPQHF.